The 2 T cell receptor beta chains listed next were all sequenced from one sample in a study of shared T cell receptors in the human thymus. Sequencing was performed with immunoSEQ multiplex PCR; in TCRdb, only in-frame clones are kept and a portion is missing. The sample holds about 400,000 clones, approximately 95% seen once. What was sequenced was thymocytes. These receptors originate from a human donor.

The chain joins TRBV6-1 to TRBJ1-4; D unclear. This CDR3 has 18 residues. V lost 1 base to trimming and J lost 0 bases, with 15 bases between them. CDR1 and CDR2 from the germline V gene are MNHNS and SASEGT. This CDR3 reads CASSEEGSGSTTNEKLFF. CDR3 nucleotide sequence: TGTGCCAGCAGTGAAGAAGGGTCGGGGAGCACAACTAATGAAAAACTGTTTTTT.

CDR3 in amino acids: CASSQTDTGELFF. For the CDR3, the DNA is TGTGCCAGCAGCCAAACCGATACCGGGGAGCTGTTTTTT. The V gene is TRBV14, the J gene TRBJ2-2; D call uncertain. Germline assignment: CDR1 SGHDN and CDR2 FVKESK. Between the trimmed V and J ends, which lost 2 bases and 5 bases, there was a span of 6 bases. The CDR3 contains 13 residues.